The clone carrying this T cell receptor beta chain was recorded only once. What it recognizes is unknown. The data were obtained in a study of shared clonotypes between healthy human individuals. Study outcomes and limitations: Four donors shared around 5.1% of their naive CD4 clonotypes. Clonotype sharing among the donors was expected to vary with sequencing depth.

CD45RO negativity and positive selection for CCR7 defined naive CD8 cells, a population that excluded terminally differentiated effector memory CD45RA+ cells. Replicate PCRs for sorted subsets used approximately 220 ng DNA; this equaled about 30,000 T cell genomes. Original handling: Sequence data from immunoSEQ were junction-only and lacked quality scores; consequently, filtering differed. Profiled with immunoSEQ multiplex PCR; TCRdb holds only in-frame clones, not every one. The V and J calls and the clone size are those of that table, but D and trimming were determined from the DNA. The table records under 1 million clones, around 92% of them present only once. CDR3 length equals 17 residues. Germline CDR1 reads SGHRS; CDR2 reads YFSETQ. Trimming removed 8 bases from V and 1 base from J; junction bases left unmatched: 14.

This clonotype was sampled from a man aged 25-40 years in good health. Sequencing input: naive CD8+ T cells sorted from blood. The V and J genes are TRBV5-1 and TRBJ2-2, with TRBD2 identical over 7 bases. CDR3 amino acids: CARDSFLGGWNTGELFF. The CDR3 nucleotides are TGCGCCAGGGATTCTTTCCTCGGGGGGTGGAACACCGGGGAGCTGTTTTTT. The complete variable domain, with remaining parts taken from reference TRBV5-1 and TRBJ2-2, reads KAGVTQTPRYLIKTRGQQVTLSCSPISGHRSVSWYQQTPGQGLQFLFEYFSETQRNKGNFPGRFSGRQFSNSRSEMNVSTLELGDSALYLCARDSFLGGWNTGELFFGEGSRLTVL.